These 21 T cell receptor beta chains were sequenced from one sample in a study of cytomegalovirus exposure and HLA in healthy donors. PCR amplification relied on 60 Vbeta primers (plus 13 Jbeta primers). Sequencing used immunoSEQ multiplex PCR; TCRdb keeps in-frame clones, though not all of them. The repertoire holds more than 90,000 clones, with roughly four fifths as singletons. Sample: PBMCs. These receptors were taken from a man younger than 40 in good health and CMV-seronegative.

The genes are TRBV4-2 and TRBJ1-1, with D perhaps matching TRBD1 (6 bases). Per germline, CDR1 LGHNA and CDR2 YNFKEQ. Trimming cost V 2 bases and J 0 bases, with 10 bases left between them. This CDR3 spans 15 amino acids. This CDR3 is CASSQPTGLNTEAFF. The CDR3 region has the DNA TGTGCCAGCAGCCAACCCACAGGGCTGAACACTGAAGCTTTCTTT.

This clone was picked up one time. The chain joins TRBV7-6 to TRBJ2-5; 7 bases line up with TRBD2. The CDR3 is 16 amino acids. With 1 base clipped from V and 3 bases from J, the junction kept 8 bases outside the gene matches. Germline-derived CDR1 and CDR2 are SGHVS and FNYEAQ. The CDR3 DNA is TGTGCCAGCAGCTTAGAGGTCCTACGGGGGGAAGAGACCCAGTACTTC. Translation gives CASSLEVLRGEETQYF. The full variable domain, completed using reference TRBV7-6 and TRBJ2-5, is GAGVSQSPRYKVTKRGQDVALRCDPISGHVSLYWYRQALGQGPEFLTYFNYEAQQDKSGLPNDRFSAERPEGSISTLTIQRTEQRDSAMYRCASSLEVLRGEETQYFGPGTRLLVL.

The chain links TRBV7-3 to TRBJ1-1, with a weak D call TRBD1 (5 bases). The CDR3 spans 14 residues. Trimming cost V 2 bases and J 0 bases, with 7 bases left between them. Germline assignment: CDR1 SGHTA and CDR2 FQGTGA. CDR3 nucleotide sequence: TGTGCCAGCAGCTTAGGAGGGGTGAACACTGAAGCTTTCTTT. It translates to CASSLGGVNTEAFF.

This clone was found a few times. The chain is built from TRBV5-8 and TRBJ1-1; D unresolved. The germline gives CDR1 SGHTS, CDR2 YDEGEE. The CDR3 has 13 amino acids. V was shortened by 1 base and J by 6 bases, with 10 bases between the two germline ends. The CDR3 protein is CASSLRERSEAFF. The CDR3, as DNA: TGTGCCAGCAGCTTGCGGGAAAGATCTGAAGCTTTCTTT.

The rearrangement joins TRBV25-1 to TRBJ1-2; possible D gene TRBD1, 5 bases. There are 13 residues in the CDR3. The V gene's germline CDR1 is MGHDK and CDR2 SYGVNS. The ends were cut back, 3 bases at V and 0 bases at J, with 5 bases in the middle. The DNA of the CDR3 is TGTGCCAGCAGTGAGACAGCTAACTATGGCTACACCTTC. It yields the protein CASSETANYGYTF.

V usage is TRBV6-6 and J usage is TRBJ2-2; a weak D match, TRBD2 (5 bases). The V and J ends lost 7 bases and 4 bases respectively, with 10 bases between them. The CDR3 length is 13 residues. Germline values: CDR1 MNHNY, CDR2 SVGAGI (reference sequence). CDR3 region: CASNREPTGELFF. DNA for the CDR3: TGTGCCAGCAACCGGGAACCCACCGGGGAGCTGTTTTTT.

In this sample, this clone turned up a few times. V is TRBV6-6 and J is TRBJ1-1, with 9 bases lining up with TRBD1. With 2 bases clipped from V and 4 bases from J, the junction kept 5 bases outside the gene matches. The CDR3 spans 15 residues. Germline CDR1 and CDR2: MNHNY and SVGAGI (reference sequence). CDR3 nucleotides: TGTGCCAGCAGTTACCCCGGGACAGGGAGCACTGAAGCTTTCTTT. Protein: CASSYPGTGSTEAFF.

The chain links TRBV27 to TRBJ1-1; 10 nucleotides line up with TRBD1. CDR1 is MNHEY and CDR2 is SMNVEV in the germline V gene (reference sequence). After removal of 4 bases from V and 3 bases from J, the junction contained 5 bases not matched to a gene. This CDR3 comprises 15 residues. In nucleotides, the CDR3 is TGTGCCAGCAGTTCACGACAGGGGGCTGACACTGAAGCTTTCTTT. Amino acids: CASSSRQGADTEAFF.

This chain joins TRBV19 and TRBJ2-5; possible D gene TRBD1, 6 bases. V was pared by 7 bases and J by 4 bases, with 7 bases between. This CDR3 comprises 11 residues. Looked up from germline, CDR1 is LNHDA and CDR2 is SQIVND (reference sequence). CDR3 region: CASKQGETQYF. The CDR3 bases are TGTGCCAGTAAACAGGGAGAGACCCAGTACTTC.

This clone was found a few times. V gene TRBV5-4 combines with J gene TRBJ1-1, with D maybe TRBD1 (6 bases). The CDR3 covers 14 residues. V was pared by 2 bases and J by 5 bases, with 13 bases between. Germline CDR1 and CDR2: SGHNT and YYREEE (reference sequence). The CDR3 region has the DNA TGTGCCAGCAGCTTCACAGGGCTGCGGACTGAAGCTTTCTTT. Translation: CASSFTGLRTEAFF.

The V gene is TRBV5-5, the J gene TRBJ2-5; 8 bases are shared with TRBD2. V lost 3 bases, J lost 2 bases, and 12 bases stayed unmatched. The CDR3 loop spans 17 amino acids. Germline V gene sequence: CDR1 SGHKS, CDR2 YYEKEE (reference sequence). This CDR3 is CASSSSAGGPTQETQYF. Written as DNA, the CDR3 is TGTGCCAGCAGCTCCTCGGCGGGGGGCCCTACACAAGAGACCCAGTACTTC.

The chain uses TRBV21-1 and TRBJ2-2; the tabulated D call, TRBD2, remains unverified against the DNA. TRBV21-1 is designated a pseudogene. The length of the CDR3 is 17 residues. CDR3 bases: TGTGCCAGCAGCGACAGTGAGGAGGGGACCGCACCGGGGGAGCTGTTTTTT. Its protein product is CASSDSEEGTAPGELFF.

For this clone: The junction shows a germline mismatch at one end, possibly a read error. The CDR3 reads CSSSFIDSPDDGYTF. The CDR3 DNA follows: TGTTCCAGCAGCTTTATCGACAGCCCGGACGATGGCTACACCTTC. V and J are TRBV7-9 and TRBJ1-2; tentative D call: TRBD1 (5 bases). Germline CDR1 reads SEHNR; CDR2 reads FQNEAQ (reference sequence). This CDR3 is built from 15 residues. The whole variable domain, filled in from reference TRBV7-9 and TRBJ1-2, reads DTGVSQNPRHKITKRGQNVTFRCDPISEHNRLYWYRQTLGQGPEFLTYFQNEAQLEKSRLLSDRFSAERPKGSFSTLEIQRTEQGDSAMYLCSSSFIDSPDDGYTFGSGTRLTVV.

In DNA, the CDR3 is TGCGCCAGCAGCCAGGCCGGGACAGGGGGTGGCTACACCTTC. Translating gives CASSQAGTGGGYTF. The V call is TRBV4-3, the J call TRBJ1-2, with 11 bases that match TRBD1. The CDR3 loop spans 14 amino acids. Germline CDR1 and CDR2: LGHNA and YSLEER. Losses at the gene ends were 3 bases for V and 7 bases for J; bases not matched to a gene: 4.

The J gene is TRBJ1-1, the V gene TRBV7-8; maybe TRBD1 (6 bases). The CDR3 length is 18 residues. Deletions cut 5 bases from V and 1 base from J, with 23 bases between. Germline lookup yields CDR1 SGHVS and CDR2 FQNEAQ. The CDR3 nucleotides read TGTGCCAGCAGCCCTCGGTCCCGGGACACGCCGAGGAACACTGAAGCTTTCTTT. This sequence encodes CASSPRSRDTPRNTEAFF.

This chain connects TRBV2 to TRBJ1-5; D perhaps matches TRBD1 (6 bases). In germline, CDR1 is SNHLY, CDR2 FYNNEI. Trimming removed 10 bases from V and 5 bases from J, with 12 bases in between. CDR3 length: 12 amino acids. The CDR3, as DNA: TGTGCCACCGGACAGACTCATCAGCCCCAGCATTTT. It encodes CATGQTHQPQHF.

This clone was found once. The genes are TRBV5-5 and TRBJ1-5; D gene unclear. There are 15 residues in the CDR3. Germline V gene lookup returns CDR1 SGHKS and CDR2 YYEKEE (reference sequence). Trimming removed 0 bases at V and 2 bases at J, with 9 bases between. CDR3 protein: CASSLDLFGNQPQHF. CDR3 bases: TGTGCCAGCAGCTTGGATCTGTTCGGCAATCAGCCCCAGCATTTT.

J is TRBJ1-4 and V is TRBV9; TRBD1 matches 7 bases. The germline gives CDR1 SGDLS, CDR2 YYNGEE. The CDR3 loop spans 12 amino acids. After removal of 4 bases from V and 10 bases from J, the junction contained 4 bases not matched to a gene. Here the CDR3 reads CASSPQGGKLFF. The DNA for the CDR3 is TGTGCCAGCAGCCCGCAGGGGGGAAAACTGTTTTTT.

The chain has TRBV6-1 and TRBJ2-4; TRBD2 matches at 8 bases. The CDR3 has 14 amino acids. The germline V gene has CDR1 MNHNS and CDR2 SASEGT. V gave up 5 bases and J gave up 8 bases; unmatched junction bases: 8. CDR3 protein: CASSLAGKFDIQYF. The CDR3 bases are TGTGCCAGCAGTTTAGCGGGAAAGTTTGACATTCAGTACTTC.

This clone appeared a few times. The chain joins TRBV6-5 to TRBJ1-1; a weak D match, TRBD1 (5 bases). CDR1 is MNHEY, CDR2 SVGAGI, per germline. The CDR3 is 13 residues long. V lost 6 bases and J 7 bases, leaving 15 bases between the germline ends. The chain's CDR3 is CASSILGTGEAFF. The CDR3 nucleotides are TGTGCCAGCAGCATCTTAGGGACTGGTGAAGCTTTCTTT.

The chain links TRBV28 to TRBJ1-1; 10 bases fit TRBD1. CDR1 is MDHEN and CDR2 is SYDVKM in the germline V gene. The length of the CDR3 is 20 residues. Losses at the gene ends were 1 base for V and 6 bases for J; bases not matched to a gene: 20. CDR3 nucleotides: TGTGCCAGCAGTTTATTTGGGTTAAGGCGCCGCCCGGGACAGGGGTCTGAAGCTTTCTTT. This translates into CASSLFGLRRRPGQGSEAFF. Drawing the rest from reference TRBV28 and TRBJ1-1, the complete variable domain is DVKVTQSSRYLVKRTGEKVFLECVQDMDHENMFWYRQDPGLGLRLIYFSYDVKMKEKGDIPEGYSVSREKKERFSLILESASTNQTSMYLCASSLFGLRRRPGQGSEAFFGQGTRLTVV.